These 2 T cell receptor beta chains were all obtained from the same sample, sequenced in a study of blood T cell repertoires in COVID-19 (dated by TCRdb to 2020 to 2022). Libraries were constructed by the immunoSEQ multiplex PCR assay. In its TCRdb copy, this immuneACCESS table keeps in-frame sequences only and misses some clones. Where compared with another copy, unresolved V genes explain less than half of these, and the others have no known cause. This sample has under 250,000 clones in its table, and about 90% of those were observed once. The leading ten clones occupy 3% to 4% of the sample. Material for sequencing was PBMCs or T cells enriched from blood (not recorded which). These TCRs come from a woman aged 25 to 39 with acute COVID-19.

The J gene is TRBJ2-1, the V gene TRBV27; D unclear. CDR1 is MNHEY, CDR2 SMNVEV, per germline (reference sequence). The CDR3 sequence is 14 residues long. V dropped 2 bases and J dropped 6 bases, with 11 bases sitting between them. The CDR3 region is CASSLATLPNEQFF. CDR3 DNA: TGTGCCAGCAGTTTAGCGACTCTCCCCAATGAGCAGTTCTTC.

This chain's CDR3 is CASGDREGGTEAFF. DNA of the CDR3: TGTGCCAGCGGGGACAGGGAAGGGGGCACTGAAGCTTTCTTT. This chain connects TRBV5-6 to TRBJ1-1; 9 bases align to TRBD1. The trim removed 7 bases at V and 4 bases at J, leaving 8 bases unmatched. The germline V gene has CDR1 SGHDT and CDR2 YYEEEE. The CDR3 runs 14 residues.